The entry below gives a single T cell receptor beta chain sequence along with its context. The assay was immunoSEQ multiplex PCR, and TCRdb's table has in-frame clones only and misses some. The sample comprises tens of thousands of clones, approximately 86% of which are singletons, and roughly 5% rests with the top ten. These data are taken from a study of technical replicates of blood from several donors. The V end lost 1 base, the J end lost 8 bases, and 12 bases lay between the germline ends. In germline, CDR1 is SGHTA, CDR2 FQGNSA. CDR3 size: 13 residues. The TCR comes from a human donor in good health. Some clones in this sample may be carry-over from other donors' samples. The sequencing sample was made of PBMCs. The gene calls are TRBV7-2 and TRBJ2-7; D unclear. CDR3 DNA: TGTGCCAGCAGCTTAGGGCCGTACGACAAGCAGTACTTC. As protein: CASSLGPYDKQYF.